This TCR beta chain was recovered during a study of T cell responses to AZD1222 COVID-19 vaccine. Germline-derived CDR1 and CDR2 are MNHEY and SVGAGI. The CDR3 is 15 amino acids. The V end lost 0 bases, the J end lost 4 bases, and 11 bases lay between the germline ends. Here immunoSEQ multiplex PCR was the method, and the copy in TCRdb shows in-frame clones only, minus some. This table has tens of thousands of clones, roughly 85% appearing once. The material sequenced was peripheral blood, taken 28 days after the second AZD1222 dose. This sequence joins TRBV6-5 and TRBJ2-3; D perhaps matches TRBD2 (5 bases). This TCR was recovered from an adult who received the AZD1222 COVID-19 vaccine. The CDR3 sequence: CASSYSRAGSDTQYF. CDR3 DNA sequence: TGTGCCAGCAGTTACTCGAGGGCCGGTTCAGATACGCAGTATTTT.